A single sample is the source of the 14 T cell receptor beta chains below, sequenced in a study of T cell responses to AZD1222 COVID-19 vaccine. Sequencing used immunoSEQ multiplex PCR; TCRdb keeps in-frame clones, though not all of them. The table shows about 110,000 clones, with roughly 87% occurring only once. The source material was peripheral blood, sampled on day 0 of AZD1222 vaccination. Receptors originate from an adult in good health.

The CDR3 coding sequence is TGTGCCAGTAGTCTACACCGCTTGGACACTTACAATCAGCCCCAGCATTTT. Residues: CASSLHRLDTYNQPQHF. The rearrangement links TRBV19 to TRBJ1-5; weak D call: TRBD1 (5 bases). CDR3 size: 17 residues. Trimming stripped 5 bases from V and 3 bases from J, with 20 bases between. CDR1 is LNHDA and CDR2 is SQIVND in the germline V gene (reference sequence). Full variable domain (rest looked up from reference TRBV19 and TRBJ1-5): DGGITQSPKYLFRKEGQNVTLSCEQNLNHDAMYWYRQDPGQGLRLIYYSQIVNDFQKGDIAEGYSVSREKKESFPLTVTSAQKNPTAFYLCASSLHRLDTYNQPQHFGDGTRLSIL.

This clone was detected once. The chain carries TRBV29-1 and TRBJ2-7, with D uncertain. Germline assignment: CDR1 SQVTM and CDR2 ANQGSEA. CDR3 length equals 13 residues. V lost 4 bases and J lost 0, with 10 bases in between. CDR3 sequence: CSVGPSSSYEQYF. In nucleotides, the CDR3 is TGCAGCGTTGGTCCGTCGAGCTCCTACGAGCAGTACTTC.

The V call is TRBV2, the J call TRBJ2-1, with TRBD2 as a possible D gene (6 bases). The CDR3 contains 13 residues. V was clipped by 8 bases and J by 9 bases, with 17 bases between them. The germline V gene has CDR1 SNHLY and CDR2 FYNNEI. The CDR3 DNA follows: TGTGCCAGCCGGGGGATTAGCGCGATTGAGCAGTTCTTC. The encoded protein is CASRGISAIEQFF.

This chain uses TRBV2 with TRBJ1-1; no definite D call. The CDR3 has 12 amino acids. In germline, CDR1 is SNHLY, CDR2 FYNNEI. V lost 8 bases, J lost 2 bases, and 9 bases lay in between. CDR3 region: CASFRINTEAFF. CDR3 sequence (DNA): TGTGCCAGCTTCCGAATTAACACTGAAGCTTTCTTT.

The chain carries TRBV19 and TRBJ1-2; no clear D gene. Trimming stripped 6 bases from V and 5 bases from J, with 7 bases between. CDR1 and CDR2 (germline): LNHDA, SQIVND (reference sequence). CDR3 length: 11 residues. The CDR3 loop reads CASRREYGYTF. CDR3 bases: TGTGCCAGTAGGAGGGAGTATGGCTACACCTTC.

The chain has TRBV19 and TRBJ2-6; D is unresolved. The germline V and J ends were trimmed by 9 bases and 0 bases, with 9 bases remaining between them. Germline CDR1 and CDR2: LNHDA and SQIVND (reference sequence). The CDR3 totals 14 residues. CDR3 in amino acids: CASRVGSGANVLTF. In nucleotides, the CDR3 is TGTGCCAGCCGGGTCGGCTCTGGGGCCAACGTCCTGACTTTC. Variable domain in full (rest from reference TRBV19 and TRBJ2-6): DGGITQSPKYLFRKEGQNVTLSCEQNLNHDAMYWYRQDPGQGLRLIYYSQIVNDFQKGDIAEGYSVSREKKESFPLTVTSAQKNPTAFYLCASRVGSGANVLTFGAGSRLTVL.

The chain joins TRBV6-4 to TRBJ1-5; the D gene is possibly TRBD1 (6 bases). Looked up from germline, CDR1 is MRHNA and CDR2 is SNTAGT. The CDR3 spans 13 residues. The germline V and J ends were trimmed by 2 bases and 6 bases, with 8 bases remaining between them. The CDR3 here is CASSDEGGQPQHF. In DNA, the CDR3 is TGTGCCAGCAGTGACGAGGGGGGTCAGCCCCAGCATTTT.

This rearrangement joins TRBV5-8 to TRBJ2-5, with D perhaps matching TRBD2 (6 bases). The CDR3 consists of 12 residues. Germline V gene sequence: CDR1 SGHTS, CDR2 YDEGEE. The V end was cut by 2 bases, the J end by 6 bases, with 8 bases between. The CDR3 here is CASSFGGKTQYF. CDR3 bases: TGTGCCAGCAGCTTTGGGGGGAAGACCCAGTACTTC.

The chain uses TRBV28 and TRBJ1-2, with TRBD1 matching 9 bases. This CDR3 is built from 16 residues. Germline V gene sequence: CDR1 MDHEN, CDR2 SYDVKM. Trimming removed 5 bases from V and 6 bases from J; junction bases left unmatched: 13. CDR3 in DNA: TGTGCCAGCAGTGGATACGGGACAGGGTATTACAATGGCTACACCTTC. It encodes CASSGYGTGYYNGYTF.

V usage is TRBV3-1 (or the pseudogene TRBV3-2) and J usage is TRBJ2-3, with D perhaps assigned TRBD1 or TRBD2 (5 bases each). This CDR3 region has 16 residues. V was clipped by 4 bases and J by 1 base, with 15 bases between them. Germline V lookup: CDR1 LGHDT, CDR2 YNNKEL (reference sequence). CDR3 sequence reads: CASSPRGRQGTDTQYF. The CDR3, as DNA: TGTGCCAGCAGCCCCCGGGGCCGCCAAGGCACAGATACGCAGTATTTT.

The chain combines TRBV2 with TRBJ2-5, with D possibly being TRBD1 (6 bases). Germline V lookup: CDR1 SNHLY, CDR2 FYNNEI. The V gene lost 0 bases and the J gene lost 6 bases, with 14 bases spanning the gap. This CDR3 is built from 15 residues. The CDR3 region has the DNA TGTGCCAGCAGTGAAGCATCGGCAGGGGTACAGACCCAGTACTTC. Translated: CASSEASAGVQTQYF.

The chain combines TRBV7-3 with TRBJ2-3, with D perhaps matching TRBD2 (5 bases). Germline CDR1 SGHTA, CDR2 FQGTGA. This CDR3 is built from 15 residues. The V end lost 2 bases, the J end lost 2 bases, and 11 bases lay between the germline ends. CDR3 residues: CASSLQSGNTDTQYF. CDR3 bases: TGTGCCAGCAGCTTACAGTCCGGGAACACAGATACGCAGTATTTT.

This chain links TRBV28 with TRBJ1-5; D not resolved. Per germline, CDR1 MDHEN and CDR2 SYDVKM. V dropped 7 bases and J dropped 1 base, with 11 bases sitting between them. This CDR3 comprises 14 residues. The CDR3 protein is CASTRGGSNQPQHF. The CDR3, as DNA: TGTGCCAGCACCCGTGGAGGGAGCAATCAGCCCCAGCATTTT.

The chain has TRBV7-6 and TRBJ2-7, with 8 bases aligning to TRBD2. V shed 5 bases, J shed 5 bases, and the junction held 14 bases outside the gene matches. Looked up from germline, CDR1 is SGHVS and CDR2 is FNYEAQ. There are 16 residues in the CDR3. For the CDR3, the DNA is TGTGCCAGCAGCGCCGCTCCGGGGGGGCATTTTGACGAGCAGTACTTC. Protein: CASSAAPGGHFDEQYF.